Below, 17 T cell receptor beta chains from the same sample are listed, as sequenced in a study of blood T cell repertoires in COVID-19 (TCRdb year 2020). The library was produced with the immunoSEQ multiplex PCR assay. Here the immuneACCESS table is served through TCRdb, limited to in-frame sequences with V and J called. Missing clones are a known gap in these copies; in checked studies unresolved V genes cover under half, and the rest lacks a known reason. In this sample the table shows around 130,000 clones, over 75% of which occur a single time. Of the sample, 9.5% to 10% falls within the top ten clones. The source material was peripheral blood. Receptors were obtained from a man aged 35 to 55 with active or convalescent COVID-19.

This clone was picked up one time. The chain is built from TRBV14 and TRBJ2-1; D possibly corresponds to TRBD1 (6 bases). In germline, CDR1 is SGHDN, CDR2 FVKESK. The germline V and J ends were trimmed by 2 bases and 8 bases, with 7 bases remaining between them. The length of the CDR3 is 12 residues. In nucleotides, the CDR3 is TGTGCCAGCAGCCAACAGGGGTATGAGCAGTTCTTC. It yields the protein CASSQQGYEQFF.

The chain combines TRBV18 with TRBJ1-3; D is possibly TRBD1 (5 bases). CDR1 and CDR2 (germline): KGHSH, LQKENI. The CDR3 sequence is 17 residues long. The germline V and J ends were trimmed by 0 bases and 0 bases, with 12 bases remaining between them. CDR3 DNA sequence: TGTGCCAGCTCACCACCTCAGGGCCGGAGCTCTGGAAACACCATATATTTT. It codes for CASSPPQGRSSGNTIYF.

J is TRBJ2-1 and V is TRBV5-1; perhaps TRBD1 as D (6 bases). Germline assignment: CDR1 SGHRS and CDR2 YFSETQ. There are 18 residues in the CDR3. Deletions cut 0 bases from V and 5 bases from J, with 21 bases between. CDR3 loop: CASSLEPADSQYNNEQFF. In DNA, the CDR3 is TGCGCCAGCAGCTTGGAACCCGCGGACAGTCAGTACAACAATGAGCAGTTCTTC.

The chain joins TRBV9 to TRBJ1-6, with TRBD1 identical over 7 bases. The V and J ends lost 0 bases and 5 bases, in that order; junction bases with no gene match: 8. Per the germline V gene, CDR1 is SGDLS and CDR2 is YYNGEE. There are 17 residues in the CDR3. The CDR3 DNA is TGTGCCAGCAGCGTAGCAGTCGGCAGGGGGGATAATTCACCCCTCCACTTT. Amino acids: CASSVAVGRGDNSPLHF.

The V gene is TRBV7-9, the J gene TRBJ1-6, with TRBD1 matching 12 bases. The J segment lost 8 bases and the V segment lost 0 bases, leaving 5 bases of the junction unmatched. CDR1 is SEHNR and CDR2 is FQNEAQ in the germline V gene (reference sequence). There are 17 residues in the CDR3. CDR3 DNA sequence: TGTGCCAGCAGCTTAGCAACTGGGACAGGGGGCGATTCACCCCTCCACTTT. It yields the protein CASSLATGTGGDSPLHF.

The chain couples TRBV7-2 to TRBJ2-7; 8 bases map to TRBD2. The trim removed 3 bases at V and 7 bases at J, leaving 5 bases unmatched. CDR3 size: 13 residues. Germline CDR1 SGHTA, CDR2 FQGNSA. CDR3 nucleotides: TGTGCCAGCAGCTTCGACATAGCGGGGGAGCAGTACTTC. Protein: CASSFDIAGEQYF. The full variable domain, completed using reference TRBV7-2 and TRBJ2-7, is GAGVSQSPSNKVTEKGKDVELRCDPISGHTALYWYRQSLGQGLEFLIYFQGNSAPDKSGLPSDRFSAERTGGSVSTLTIQRTQQEDSAVYLCASSFDIAGEQYFGPGTRLTVT.

Here the CDR3 DNA reads TGTGCCACCAAACTCGGGGGGGGGTCCTACGAGCAGTACTTC. It yields the protein CATKLGGGSYEQYF. V is TRBV27 and J is TRBJ2-7; 8 bases are a match to TRBD2. The V gene's germline CDR1 is MNHEY and CDR2 SMNVEV (reference sequence). This CDR3 is 14 amino acids long. V lost 10 bases, J lost 1 base, and 9 bases stayed unmatched.

The chain employs TRBV5-6 and TRBJ2-5; 11 bases align to TRBD2. CDR1 and CDR2 (germline): SGHDT, YYEEEE. The length of the CDR3 is 15 residues. The J segment lost 3 bases and the V segment lost 3 bases, leaving 4 bases of the junction unmatched. CDR3 sequence: CASSSAGLAEETQYF. The CDR3 DNA reads TGTGCCAGCAGCTCGGCGGGACTAGCGGAAGAGACCCAGTACTTC.

This chain links TRBV6-5 with TRBJ2-4, with 8 bases fitting TRBD1. The CDR3 extends over 14 amino acids. Germline CDR1 and CDR2: MNHEY and SVGAGI. J gave up 2 bases and V 8 bases, and 5 bases lay outside the gene matches. In nucleotides, the CDR3 is TGTGCCAGCCGACAGGGGCGAACCAAAAACATTCAGTACTTC. Protein sequence: CASRQGRTKNIQYF.

This chain joins TRBV4-3 and TRBJ2-1; 9 bases match TRBD1. This CDR3 has 16 amino acids. J gave up 5 bases and V 3 bases, and 8 bases lay outside the gene matches. From germline, CDR1 is LGHNA and CDR2 YSLEER. The chain's CDR3 is CASSQPGQGRDNEQFF. CDR3 coding DNA: TGCGCCAGCAGCCAGCCGGGACAGGGCAGGGACAATGAGCAGTTCTTC.

This clone was seen a few times. This chain uses TRBV2 with TRBJ1-3; weak D call: TRBD1 (5 bases). The CDR3 loop spans 17 amino acids. Trimming took 8 bases from V and 2 from J, leaving 22 bases between them. Germline V CDR1 and CDR2: SNHLY, FYNNEI. The CDR3 sequence is CASFTLRRVETGNTIYF. The CDR3, as DNA: TGTGCCAGCTTCACTCTACGCAGGGTTGAAACTGGAAACACCATATATTTT.

The gene calls are TRBV6-1 and TRBJ1-6; no clear D gene. Between the trimmed V and J ends, which lost 3 bases and 6 bases, there was a span of 12 bases. This CDR3 has 15 residues. Germline values: CDR1 MNHNS, CDR2 SASEGT. The CDR3 nucleotides are TGTGCCAGCAGTGAGAAGGAGGGCCTTAATTCACCCCTCCACTTT. It is translated as CASSEKEGLNSPLHF.

The genes are TRBV5-4 and TRBJ2-3; D possibly corresponds to TRBD1 (7 bases). The CDR3 covers 14 residues. The ends were cut back, 4 bases at V and 2 bases at J, with 11 bases in the middle. Germline V gene lookup returns CDR1 SGHNT and CDR2 YYREEE (reference sequence). The CDR3 nucleotides are TGTGCCAGCAGCGCGGGACAGTACACAGATACGCAGTATTTT. Translated, it gives CASSAGQYTDTQYF. Filled out from reference TRBV5-4 and TRBJ2-3, the complete variable domain reads ETGVTQSPTHLIKTRGQQVTLRCSSQSGHNTVSWYQQALGQGPQFIFQYYREEENGRGNFPPRFSGLQFPNYSSELNVNALELDDSALYLCASSAGQYTDTQYFGPGTRLTVL.

The genes are TRBV2 and TRBJ1-2; 7 bases agree with TRBD1. The ends lost 6 bases at V and 2 bases at J; junction bases unmatched: 6. There are 14 residues in the CDR3. Germline V gene data show CDR1 as SNHLY and CDR2 as FYNNEI. The CDR3 is CASSERDSNYGYTF. DNA of the CDR3: TGTGCCAGCAGCGAAAGGGACAGCAACTATGGCTACACCTTC.

The chain carries TRBV5-4 and TRBJ1-4; no reliable D call. CDR3 length equals 13 residues. Germline lookup yields CDR1 SGHNT and CDR2 YYREEE (reference sequence). Trimming left V 3 bases short and J 12 bases short, with 15 bases between. The CDR3 here is CASSSPLRDELFF. The CDR3 DNA sequence: TGTGCCAGCAGCTCCCCCCTACGGGATGAACTGTTTTTT.

The chain couples TRBV12-3 or TRBV12-4 to TRBJ1-4; TRBD1 matches 7 bases. The CDR3 loop spans 13 amino acids. J was trimmed by 11 bases and V by 4 bases; bases with no gene match: 7. This chain's CDR3 is CASSSIQGSKLFF. The CDR3, as DNA: TGTGCCAGCAGTTCGATACAGGGGTCGAAACTGTTTTTT.

This chain links TRBV28 with TRBJ1-1; D gene unclear. This CDR3 spans 12 amino acids. Germline loops: CDR1 MDHEN, CDR2 SYDVKM. Deletions cut 5 bases from V and 2 bases from J, with 6 bases between. The CDR3 reads CASSETNTEAFF. CDR3 coding DNA: TGTGCCAGCAGTGAGACTAACACTGAAGCTTTCTTT.